This TCR beta chain was observed in a study of blood T cell repertoires in COVID-19. In the study overall: The United States, Italy and Spain supplied acute and convalescent COVID-19 samples. Nucleic acid was either cDNA or gDNA, and it came from T cells, B-cell-depleted T cells, or PBMCs.

Authors' data handling: Using reference gene primer amplification, nucleated cell counts were estimated. Libraries were prepared by immunoSEQ multiplex PCR; TCRdb keeps only in-frame clonotypes and omits some of them. V and J calls and clone size are those listed in that table; D and trimming were worked out from the DNA. The table lists roughly 71,000 clones, less than 90% of them singletons. V was pared by 6 bases and J by 0 bases, with 10 bases between. Germline V CDR1 and CDR2: SEHNR, FQNEAQ (reference sequence). This CDR3 spans 14 amino acids. This TCR was sampled from a woman older than 75 with acute or convalescent COVID-19. Input material: peripheral blood. The chain is built from TRBV7-9 and TRBJ2-3, with a possible D match to TRBD2 (5 bases). CDR3 loop: CASSAGGSTDTQYF. The CDR3 DNA reads as TGTGCCAGCAGTGCAGGCGGGAGCACAGATACGCAGTATTTT. Variable domain in full (rest from reference TRBV7-9 and TRBJ2-3): DTGVSQNPRHKITKRGQNVTFRCDPISEHNRLYWYRQTLGQGPEFLTYFQNEAQLEKSRLLSDRFSAERPKGSFSTLEIQRTEQGDSAMYLCASSAGGSTDTQYFGPGTRLTVL.